The clone carrying this T cell receptor (beta chain) was picked up a small number of times. The antigen is undetermined. The CDR3 runs 16 residues. CDR1 and CDR2 from the germline V gene are MGHRA and YSYEKL. V lost 3 bases to trimming and J lost 3 bases; unmatched junction nucleotides: 7. Purity above 95% was achieved in all sorted populations. This sample is drawn from a study of beta chain features in type 1 diabetes. Study conclusions and caveats: Whether HLA type influences TCRB rearrangement remained unresolved here. TCRB CDR3s were moderately but significantly shorter in Type 1 diabetes patients in all four CD4+ subsets.

Expressed TCRB transcripts were sequenced, since all the RNA that had been isolated was reverse transcribed. About 1.1 million reads, on average, came from each of the stem cell-like memory T cell samples. Profiled with immunoSEQ multiplex PCR; TCRdb holds only in-frame clones, not every one. Seen here are fewer than 70,000 clones, 60% to 70% observed once, and the top ten hold 0.25% to 0.35%. The sample taken for sequencing was stem cell memory CD4+ T cells from blood. This receptor was identified in a woman aged 25 to 39 with type 1 diabetes. The chain links TRBV4-1 to TRBJ2-3; 9 nucleotides agree with TRBD2. The CDR3 region has the DNA TGCGCCAGCAGCCAGATAGTAGCGGGAGTAACAGATACGCAGTATTTT. Its translation is CASSQIVAGVTDTQYF.